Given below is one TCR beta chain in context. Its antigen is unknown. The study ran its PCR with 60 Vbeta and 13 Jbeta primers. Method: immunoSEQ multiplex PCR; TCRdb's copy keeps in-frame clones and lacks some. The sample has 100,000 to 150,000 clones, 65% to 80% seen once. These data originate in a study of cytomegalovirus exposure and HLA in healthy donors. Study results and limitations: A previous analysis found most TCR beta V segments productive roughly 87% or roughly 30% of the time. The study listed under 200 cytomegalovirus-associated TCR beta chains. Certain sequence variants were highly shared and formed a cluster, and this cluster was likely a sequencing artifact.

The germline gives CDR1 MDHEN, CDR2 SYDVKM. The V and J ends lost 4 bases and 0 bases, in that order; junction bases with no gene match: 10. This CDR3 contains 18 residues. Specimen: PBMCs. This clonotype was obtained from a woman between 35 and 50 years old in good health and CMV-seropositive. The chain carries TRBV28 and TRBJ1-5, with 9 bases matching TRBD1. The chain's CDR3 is CASSSAGTGKYSNQPQHF. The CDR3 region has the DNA TGTGCCAGCAGTTCGGCGGGGACAGGGAAATATAGCAATCAGCCCCAGCATTTT.